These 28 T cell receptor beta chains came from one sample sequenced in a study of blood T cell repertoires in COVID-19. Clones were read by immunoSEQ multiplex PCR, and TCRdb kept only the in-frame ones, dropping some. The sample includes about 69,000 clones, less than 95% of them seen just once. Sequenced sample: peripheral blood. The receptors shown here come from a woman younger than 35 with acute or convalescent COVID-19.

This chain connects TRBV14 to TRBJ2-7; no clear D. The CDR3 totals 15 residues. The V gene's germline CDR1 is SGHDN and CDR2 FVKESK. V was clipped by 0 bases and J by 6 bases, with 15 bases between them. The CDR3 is CASSQDMLPLSEQYF. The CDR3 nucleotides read TGTGCCAGCAGCCAAGATATGTTGCCCCTCAGCGAGCAGTACTTC.

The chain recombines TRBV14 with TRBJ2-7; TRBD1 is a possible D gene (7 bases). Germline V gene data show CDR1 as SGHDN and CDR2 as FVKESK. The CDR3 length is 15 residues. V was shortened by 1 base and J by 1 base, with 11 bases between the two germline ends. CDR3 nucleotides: TGTGCCAGCAGCCAAGCAGGGGGGTATTCCTACGAGCAGTACTTC. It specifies CASSQAGGYSYEQYF.

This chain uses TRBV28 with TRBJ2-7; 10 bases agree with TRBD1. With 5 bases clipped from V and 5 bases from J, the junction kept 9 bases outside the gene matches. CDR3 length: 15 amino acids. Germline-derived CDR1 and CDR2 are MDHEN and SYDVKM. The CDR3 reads CASSTPGTGVNEQYF. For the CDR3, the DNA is TGTGCCAGCAGTACCCCCGGGACAGGGGTCAACGAGCAGTACTTC.

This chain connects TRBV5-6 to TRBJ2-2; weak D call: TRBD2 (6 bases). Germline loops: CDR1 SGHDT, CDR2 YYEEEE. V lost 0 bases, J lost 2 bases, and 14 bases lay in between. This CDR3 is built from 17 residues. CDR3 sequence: CASSLAVAAINTGELFF. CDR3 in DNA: TGTGCCAGCAGCTTGGCAGTAGCGGCAATAAACACCGGGGAGCTGTTTTTT.

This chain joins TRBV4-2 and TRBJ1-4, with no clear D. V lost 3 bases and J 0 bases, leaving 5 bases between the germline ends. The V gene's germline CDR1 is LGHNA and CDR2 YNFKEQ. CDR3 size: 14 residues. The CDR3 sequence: CASSHGTTNEKLFF. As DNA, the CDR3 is TGTGCCAGCAGCCATGGCACAACTAATGAAAAACTGTTTTTT.

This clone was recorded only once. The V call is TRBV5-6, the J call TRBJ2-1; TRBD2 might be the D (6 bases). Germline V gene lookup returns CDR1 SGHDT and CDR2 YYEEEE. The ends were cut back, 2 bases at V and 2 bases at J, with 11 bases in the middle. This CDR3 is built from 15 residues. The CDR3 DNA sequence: TGTGCCAGCAGCTTCCTAGCGAGGACCTACAATGAGCAGTTCTTC. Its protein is CASSFLARTYNEQFF.

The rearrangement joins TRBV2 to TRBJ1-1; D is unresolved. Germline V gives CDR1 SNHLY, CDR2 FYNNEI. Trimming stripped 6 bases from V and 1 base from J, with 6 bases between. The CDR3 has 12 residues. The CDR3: CASRTANTEAFF. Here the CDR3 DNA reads TGTGCCAGCAGAACAGCGAACACTGAAGCTTTCTTT.

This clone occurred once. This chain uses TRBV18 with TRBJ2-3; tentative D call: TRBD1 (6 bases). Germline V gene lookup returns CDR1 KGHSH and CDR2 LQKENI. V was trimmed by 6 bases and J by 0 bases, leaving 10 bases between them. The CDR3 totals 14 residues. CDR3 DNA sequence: TGTGCCAGCTCGTCAGGGGTCAGCACAGATACGCAGTATTTT. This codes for CASSSGVSTDTQYF.

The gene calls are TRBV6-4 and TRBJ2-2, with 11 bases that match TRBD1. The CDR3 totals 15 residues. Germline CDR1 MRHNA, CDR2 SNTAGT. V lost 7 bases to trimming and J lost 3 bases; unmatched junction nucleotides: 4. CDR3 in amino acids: CASIGQGAYTGELFF. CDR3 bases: TGTGCCAGCATCGGACAGGGGGCTTACACCGGGGAGCTGTTTTTT.

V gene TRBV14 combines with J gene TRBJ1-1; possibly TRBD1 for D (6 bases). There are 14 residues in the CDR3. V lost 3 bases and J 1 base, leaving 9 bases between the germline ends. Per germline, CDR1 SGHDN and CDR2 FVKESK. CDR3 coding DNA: TGTGCCAGCAGCCATGGGACAAGGAACACTGAAGCTTTCTTT. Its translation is CASSHGTRNTEAFF. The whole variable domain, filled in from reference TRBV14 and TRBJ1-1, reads EAGVTQFPSHSVIEKGQTVTLRCDPISGHDNLYWYRRVMGKEIKFLLHFVKESKQDESGMPNNRFLAERTGGTYSTLKVQPAELEDSGVYFCASSHGTRNTEAFFGQGTRLTVV.

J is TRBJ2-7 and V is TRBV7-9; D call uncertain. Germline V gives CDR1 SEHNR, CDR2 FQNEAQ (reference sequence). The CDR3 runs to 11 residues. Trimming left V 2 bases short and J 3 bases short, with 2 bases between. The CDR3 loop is CASSLHYEQYF. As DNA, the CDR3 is TGTGCCAGCAGCTTACACTACGAGCAGTACTTC.

CDR3 loop: CASSLRPGSPSYEQYF. For the CDR3, the DNA is TGTGCCAGCAGCTTAAGACCGGGATCCCCATCCTACGAGCAGTACTTC. The chain carries TRBV9 and TRBJ2-7, with a tentative D call TRBD2 (5 bases). In germline, CDR1 is SGDLS, CDR2 YYNGEE. The V and J ends lost 4 bases and 1 base respectively, with 18 bases between them. This CDR3 comprises 16 residues.

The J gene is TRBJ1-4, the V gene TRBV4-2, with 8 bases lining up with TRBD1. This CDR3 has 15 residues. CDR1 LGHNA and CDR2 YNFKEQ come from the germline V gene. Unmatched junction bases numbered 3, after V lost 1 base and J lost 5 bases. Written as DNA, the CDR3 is TGTGCCAGCAGCCAAGTGGACAGGGAGAATGAAAAACTGTTTTTT. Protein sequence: CASSQVDRENEKLFF.

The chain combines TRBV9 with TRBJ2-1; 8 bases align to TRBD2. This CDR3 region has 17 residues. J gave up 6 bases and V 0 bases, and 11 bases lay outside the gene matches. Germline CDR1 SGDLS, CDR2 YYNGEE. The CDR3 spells CASSVEPGTRARNEQFF. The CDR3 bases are TGTGCCAGCAGCGTAGAGCCCGGGACTAGGGCTCGCAATGAGCAGTTCTTC.

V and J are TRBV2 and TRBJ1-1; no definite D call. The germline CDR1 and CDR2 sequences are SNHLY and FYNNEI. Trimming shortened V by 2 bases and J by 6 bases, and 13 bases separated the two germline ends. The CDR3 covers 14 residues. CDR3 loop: CASSEMEVAAEAFF. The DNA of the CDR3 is TGTGCCAGCAGTGAAATGGAGGTTGCGGCTGAAGCTTTCTTT.

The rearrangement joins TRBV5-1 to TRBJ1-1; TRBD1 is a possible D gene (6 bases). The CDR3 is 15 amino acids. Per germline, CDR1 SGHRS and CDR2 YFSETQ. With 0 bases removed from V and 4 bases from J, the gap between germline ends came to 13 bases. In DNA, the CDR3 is TGCGCCAGCAGCTTGGCACAGGGTGGGGGCACTGAAGCTTTCTTT. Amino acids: CASSLAQGGGTEAFF. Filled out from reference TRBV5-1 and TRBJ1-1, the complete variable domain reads KAGVTQTPRYLIKTRGQQVTLSCSPISGHRSVSWYQQTPGQGLQFLFEYFSETQRNKGNFPGRFSGRQFSNSRSEMNVSTLELGDSALYLCASSLAQGGGTEAFFGQGTRLTVV.

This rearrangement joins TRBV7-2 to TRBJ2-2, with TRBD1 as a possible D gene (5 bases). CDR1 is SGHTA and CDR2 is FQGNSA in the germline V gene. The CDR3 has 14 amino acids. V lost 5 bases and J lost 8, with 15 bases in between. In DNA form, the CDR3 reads TGTGCCAGCAGCGCCAGCTTAGGGGCTGGGGAGCTGTTTTTT. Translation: CASSASLGAGELFF.

The CDR3 nucleotides read TGTGCCAGCAGCTACACTAGCGGGGGGACCGGGGAGCTGTTTTTT. Amino acids: CASSYTSGGTGELFF. The J gene is TRBJ2-2, the V gene TRBV11-2, with 12 nucleotides matching TRBD2. V dropped 4 bases and J dropped 5; count of bases not matched to a gene: 2. The CDR3 is made up of 15 amino acids. CDR1 is SGHAT, CDR2 FQNNGV, per germline. The full variable domain, completed using reference TRBV11-2 and TRBJ2-2, is EAGVAQSPRYKIIEKRQSVAFWCNPISGHATLYWYQQILGQGPKLLIQFQNNGVVDDSQLPKDRFSAERLKGVDSTLKIQPAKLEDSAVYLCASSYTSGGTGELFFGEGSRLTVL.

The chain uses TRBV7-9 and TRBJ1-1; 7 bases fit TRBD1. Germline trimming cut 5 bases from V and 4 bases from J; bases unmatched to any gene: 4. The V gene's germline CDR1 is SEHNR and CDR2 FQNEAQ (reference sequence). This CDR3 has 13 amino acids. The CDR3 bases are TGTGCCAGCAGCCTTGACAGGGTCACTGAAGCTTTCTTT. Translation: CASSLDRVTEAFF.

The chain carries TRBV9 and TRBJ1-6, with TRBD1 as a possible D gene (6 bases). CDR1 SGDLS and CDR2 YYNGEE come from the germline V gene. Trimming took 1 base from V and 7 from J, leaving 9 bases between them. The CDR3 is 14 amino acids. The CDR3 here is CASSVSGANSPLHF. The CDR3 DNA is TGTGCCAGCAGCGTATCAGGGGCGAATTCACCCCTCCACTTT. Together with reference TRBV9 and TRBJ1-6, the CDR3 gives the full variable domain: DSGVTQTPKHLITATGQRVTLRCSPRSGDLSVYWYQQSLDQGLQFLIQYYNGEERAKGNILERFSAQQFPDLHSELNLSSLELGDSALYFCASSVSGANSPLHFGNGTRLTVT.

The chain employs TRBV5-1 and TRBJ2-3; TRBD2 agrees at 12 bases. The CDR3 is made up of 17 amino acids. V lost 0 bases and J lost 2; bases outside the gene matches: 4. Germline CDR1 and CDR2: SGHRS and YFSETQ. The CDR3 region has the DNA TGCGCCAGCAGCTTGGGTACTAGCGGGGGGCACACAGATACGCAGTATTTT. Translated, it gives CASSLGTSGGHTDTQYF.

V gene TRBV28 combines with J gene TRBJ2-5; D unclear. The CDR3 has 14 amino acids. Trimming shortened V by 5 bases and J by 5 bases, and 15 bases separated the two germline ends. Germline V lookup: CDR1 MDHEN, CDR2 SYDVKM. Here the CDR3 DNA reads TGTGCCAGCAGTACATCCCTCCCCTCGGAGACCCAGTACTTC. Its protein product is CASSTSLPSETQYF.

The CDR3 sequence is CASSQDSRSGNTIYF. The CDR3 bases are TGTGCCAGCAGCCAAGACAGTCGCTCTGGAAACACCATATATTTT. The gene calls are TRBV14 and TRBJ1-3; unclear D gene. Trimming pared 0 bases from V and 0 bases from J, leaving 6 bases between. The CDR3 spans 15 residues. Per germline, CDR1 SGHDN and CDR2 FVKESK.

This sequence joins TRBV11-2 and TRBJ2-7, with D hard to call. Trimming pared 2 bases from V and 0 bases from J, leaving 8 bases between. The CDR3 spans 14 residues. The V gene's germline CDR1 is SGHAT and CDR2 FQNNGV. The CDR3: CASSLLASSYEQYF. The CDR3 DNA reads TGTGCCAGCAGCTTACTCGCCAGCTCCTACGAGCAGTACTTC.

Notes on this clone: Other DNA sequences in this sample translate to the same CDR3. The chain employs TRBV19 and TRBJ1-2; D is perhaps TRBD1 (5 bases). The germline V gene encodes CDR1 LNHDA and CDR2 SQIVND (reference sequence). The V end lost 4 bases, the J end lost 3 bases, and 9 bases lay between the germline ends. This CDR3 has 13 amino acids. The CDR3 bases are TGTGCCAGTAGTACCCAGGGCGACTATGGCTACACCTTC. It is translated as CASSTQGDYGYTF.

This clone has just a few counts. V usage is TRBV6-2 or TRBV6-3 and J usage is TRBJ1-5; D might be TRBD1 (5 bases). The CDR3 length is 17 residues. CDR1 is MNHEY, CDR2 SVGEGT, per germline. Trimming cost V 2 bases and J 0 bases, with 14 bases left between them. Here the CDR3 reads CASSYLIQGHSNQPQHF. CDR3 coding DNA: TGTGCCAGCAGTTACCTGATCCAGGGCCATAGCAATCAGCCCCAGCATTTT.

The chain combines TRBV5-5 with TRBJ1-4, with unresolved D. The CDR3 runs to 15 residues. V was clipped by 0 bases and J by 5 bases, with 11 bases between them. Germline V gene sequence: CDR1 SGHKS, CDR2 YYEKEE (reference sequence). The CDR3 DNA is TGTGCCAGCAGCTTGGGAAGGCAGGCGAATGAAAAACTGTTTTTT. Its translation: CASSLGRQANEKLFF.

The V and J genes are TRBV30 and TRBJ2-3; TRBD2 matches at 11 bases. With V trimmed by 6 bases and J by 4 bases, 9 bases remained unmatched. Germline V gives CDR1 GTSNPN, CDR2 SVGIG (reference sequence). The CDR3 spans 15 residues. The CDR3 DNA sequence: TGTGCCTGTATCCCACTAGCGGGGGTGGCAGATACGCAGTATTTT. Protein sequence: CACIPLAGVADTQYF.